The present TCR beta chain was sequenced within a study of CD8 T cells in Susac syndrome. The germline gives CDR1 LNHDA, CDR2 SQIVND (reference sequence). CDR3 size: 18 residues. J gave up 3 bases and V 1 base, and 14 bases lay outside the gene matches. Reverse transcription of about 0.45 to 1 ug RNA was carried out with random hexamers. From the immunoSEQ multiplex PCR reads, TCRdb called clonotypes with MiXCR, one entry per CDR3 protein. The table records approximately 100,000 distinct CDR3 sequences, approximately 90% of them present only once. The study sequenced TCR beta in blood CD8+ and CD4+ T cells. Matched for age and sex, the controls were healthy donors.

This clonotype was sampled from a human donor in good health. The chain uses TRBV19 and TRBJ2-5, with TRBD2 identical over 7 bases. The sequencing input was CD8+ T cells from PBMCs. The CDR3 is CASSIGGGATLKEETQYF. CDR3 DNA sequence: TGTGCCAGTAGTATAGGGGGGGGTGCGACTCTTAAAGAAGAGACCCAGTACTTC.